This T cell receptor (beta chain) was sequenced during a study of prognosis after radiotherapy for stage I lung cancer. Study-level background: Patient ages ran from roughly 50 to 84, with a median of 74.5 years, and the group had about a dozen men and a handful of women. Among the patients, about 7 had squamous cell carcinoma and more than 10 had adenocarcinoma. Concurrent therapy with stereotactic body radiotherapy was received by no patient.

V lost 4 bases, J lost 8 bases, and 7 bases stayed unmatched. This CDR3 is built from 16 residues. Germline V gene lookup returns CDR1 SGHRS and CDR2 YFSETQ. CDR3 of TCR beta was amplified from genomic DNA via a two-round multiplex PCR. Each TRBV and TRBJ gene had its own primer in the first PCR round. TCRdb used MiXCR to reprocess the multiplex PCR reads, holding one entry per CDR3 protein. The table lists about 19,000 distinct CDR3 sequences, approximately 46% of them singletons. The authors drew roughly 6.5 milliliters of peripheral blood at each of two time points. In its sample, this clonotype was seen many times.

The chain joins TRBV5-1 to TRBJ2-1; 15 nucleotides line up with TRBD2. The sample was PBMCs, taken before or after stereotactic body radiation therapy (not recorded which). The receptor's source is a donor over 45 with non-small cell lung cancer. The CDR3 DNA reads as TGCGCCAGCAGCCCGGGACTAGCGGGAGGAACCCATGAGCAGTTCTTC. Its translation: CASSPGLAGGTHEQFF. Variable domain in full (rest from reference TRBV5-1 and TRBJ2-1): KAGVTQTPRYLIKTRGQQVTLSCSPISGHRSVSWYQQTPGQGLQFLFEYFSETQRNKGNFPGRFSGRQFSNSRSEMNVSTLELGDSALYLCASSPGLAGGTHEQFFGPGTRLTVL.